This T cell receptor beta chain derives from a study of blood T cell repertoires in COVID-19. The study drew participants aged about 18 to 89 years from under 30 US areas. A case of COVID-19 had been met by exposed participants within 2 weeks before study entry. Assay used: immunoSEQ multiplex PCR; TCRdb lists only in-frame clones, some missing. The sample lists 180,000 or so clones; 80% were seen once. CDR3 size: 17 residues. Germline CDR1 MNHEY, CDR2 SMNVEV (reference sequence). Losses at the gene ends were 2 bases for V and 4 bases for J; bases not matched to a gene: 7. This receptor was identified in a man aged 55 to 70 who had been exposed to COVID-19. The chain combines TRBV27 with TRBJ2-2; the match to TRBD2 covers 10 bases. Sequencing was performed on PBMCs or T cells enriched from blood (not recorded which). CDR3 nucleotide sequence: TGTGCCAGCAGTTTACTAGCGGGAGTCTCAAGCACCGGGGAGCTGTTTTTT. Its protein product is CASSLLAGVSSTGELFF.